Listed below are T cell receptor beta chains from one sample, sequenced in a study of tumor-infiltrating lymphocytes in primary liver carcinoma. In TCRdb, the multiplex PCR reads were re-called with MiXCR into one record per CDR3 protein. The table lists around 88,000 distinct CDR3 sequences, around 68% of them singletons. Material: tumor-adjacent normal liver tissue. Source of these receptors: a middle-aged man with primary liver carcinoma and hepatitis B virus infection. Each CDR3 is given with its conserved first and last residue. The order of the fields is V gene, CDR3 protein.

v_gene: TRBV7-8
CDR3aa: CANSLEGNNPRGQQFF

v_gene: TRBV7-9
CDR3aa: CANSLGGQGGYEQYF

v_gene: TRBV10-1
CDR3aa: CDSSSGGSYGYTF

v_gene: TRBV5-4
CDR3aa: CASSLDRAAYNKRFF

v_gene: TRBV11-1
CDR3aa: CASSLGRGRLDTQHF

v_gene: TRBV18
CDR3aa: CASSRSGTGVPYGYTF

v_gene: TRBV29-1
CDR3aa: CGVAGTATQETQYF

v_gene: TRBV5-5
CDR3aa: CASSFGGSHLLEETQYF

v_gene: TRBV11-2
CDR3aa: CAPGAGVHEHYF

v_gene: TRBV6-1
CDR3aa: CAGSDIANTEAYF

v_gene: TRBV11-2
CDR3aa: CACSLYGVDIQYF

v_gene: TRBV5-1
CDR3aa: CASSLLERSTDTQYF

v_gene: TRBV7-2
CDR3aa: CASSNSLGQAAYEQYF

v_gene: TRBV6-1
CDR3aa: CASSEPNKGRGNQPQHF

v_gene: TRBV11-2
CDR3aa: CASGGRDQEIKYF

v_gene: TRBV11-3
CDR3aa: CASSSVYGYTF

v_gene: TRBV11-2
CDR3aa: CASSSVTGLAGAIIYEQYF

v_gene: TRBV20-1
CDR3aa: CSARGGFLPETQYF

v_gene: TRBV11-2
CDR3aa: CASNPGTLGGVGEIQYF

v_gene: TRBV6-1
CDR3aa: CASREDREYTEAFF

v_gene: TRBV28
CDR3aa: CASSLSPGGHFYEQYF

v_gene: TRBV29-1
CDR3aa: CSVRRGRGAGTHYF